This T cell receptor beta chain was profiled in a study of identifying expanded T cells in peripheral blood. Libraries were prepared by immunoSEQ multiplex PCR; TCRdb keeps only in-frame clonotypes and omits some of them. The sample records 50,000 to 65,000 clones, around four fifths being singletons. General observations from the study: Technical replicates showed around 1.2 changed clones; two weeks about 16.4; four weeks 19.

Collection occurred without any documented infections or immune events in donors. In the case of this clone: Its cognate antigen is unknown.

The CDR3 consists of 15 residues. Germline V lookup: CDR1 SGHRS, CDR2 YFSETQ. The trim removed 0 bases at V and 5 bases at J, leaving 7 bases unmatched. The sequencing input was blood. The chain joins TRBV5-1 to TRBJ2-5; 7 bases are a match to TRBD1. This TCR came from a person aged 18 to 75 in good health. This CDR3 reads CASSLAPGGRETQYF. DNA of the CDR3: TGCGCCAGCAGCTTGGCCCCAGGGGGTCGGGAGACCCAGTACTTC.